A selection of T cell receptor beta chains follows, all from one sample in a study of human T cells and chemical hapten exposure. TCRdb analysed the RACE reads with MiXCR anew, one entry per CDR3 protein. Of under 90,000 distinct CDR3 sequences detected, around 7.9% appear once; the ten largest clones hold approximately 3.4%. The sample here was whole blood, taken in connection with sensitization to the hapten diphenylcyclopropenone (DPC). The receptors derive from a woman aged 50 to 60 with alopecia areata. Some clones in this sample may be carry-over from other donors' samples. CDR3s include the opening cysteine and the closing phenylalanine or tryptophan. D genes are given only for firm matches. Clone sizes are given selectively: once, few, many, or a class where the clone is expanded.

many	NA	TRBV6-5	TRBJ1-4	CASSYGRGAGPNEKLFF	TGTGCCAGCAGTTACGGACGGGGAGCGGGGCCTAATGAAAAACTGTTTTTT
many	TRBD1	TRBV29-1	TRBJ2-7	CSVRTGGNEQYF	TGCAGCGTCCGGACAGGAGGTAACGAGCAGTACTTC
NA	NA	TRBV7-2	TRBJ1-6	CASSLGGRGSYNSPLHF	TGTGCCAGCAGCTTAGGGGGCAGGGGATCCTATAATTCACCCCTCCACTTT
many	NA	TRBV29-1	TRBJ1-1	CSVGEGRETEAFF	TGCAGCGTTGGGGAGGGGCGGGAGACTGAAGCTTTCTTT
NA	NA	TRBV25-1	TRBJ2-7	CASSVVPGSEQYF	TGTGCCAGCAGTGTCGTCCCGGGGTCCGAGCAGTACTTC
few	NA	TRBV4-1	TRBJ2-3	CASSLGPEDTQYF	TGCGCCAGCAGCCTGGGCCCGGAAGATACGCAGTATTTT
NA	NA	TRBV7-6	TRBJ2-7	CASSLGPGPQYEQYF	TGTGCCAGCAGCTTAGGCCCCGGCCCCCAGTACGAGCAGTACTTC
many	NA	TRBV6-2/TRBV6-3	TRBJ1-2	CASSLDPTGYTF	TGTGCCAGCAGTTTGGACCCCACAGGCTACACCTTC
few	NA	TRBV4-2	TRBJ1-1	CASSQDGAGAFYTEAFF	TGTGCCAGCAGCCAAGATGGAGCAGGGGCTTTTTACACTGAAGCTTTCTTT
many	NA	TRBV7-2	TRBJ1-4	CASSLVADVGLFF	TGTGCCAGCAGCTTAGTGGCCGACGTCGGACTGTTTTTT
many	TRBD1	TRBV3-1	TRBJ1-1	CASSLLTGLDTEAFF	TGTGCCAGCAGCCTATTGACAGGGCTGGACACTGAAGCTTTCTTT
NA	NA	TRBV6-5	TRBJ2-5	CASSYDGRETQYF	TGTGCCAGCAGTTACGATGGGAGAGAGACCCAGTACTTC
NA	NA	TRBV2	TRBJ2-1	CASRKDRNNEQFF	TGTGCCAGCAGAAAGGATAGGAACAATGAGCAGTTCTTC
NA	NA	TRBV29-1	TRBJ2-1	CSADLAASYNEQFF	TGCAGCGCCGATCTAGCCGCCTCCTACAATGAGCAGTTCTTC
many	NA	TRBV12-3/TRBV12-4	TRBJ2-7	CASSLVPNEQYF	TGTGCCAGCAGTTTAGTTCCAAACGAGCAGTACTTC
NA	NA	TRBV7-9	TRBJ2-1	CASSERGPSAYNEQFF	TGTGCCAGCAGCGAAAGGGGCCCCTCTGCCTACAATGAGCAGTTCTTC
NA	NA	TRBV19	TRBJ1-5	CASKYWDGNQPQHF	TGTGCCAGTAAATATTGGGACGGCAATCAGCCCCAGCATTTT
NA	TRBD1	TRBV7-8	TRBJ2-1	CTSSARQGLDEQFF	TGTACCAGCAGCGCCCGACAGGGATTGGATGAGCAGTTCTTC
NA	NA	TRBV20-1	TRBJ1-5	CSASSTTTEPNQPQHF	TGCAGTGCCAGTTCGACGACGACAGAACCTAATCAGCCCCAGCATTTT
many	NA	TRBV20-1	TRBJ2-6	CSARVPASGANVLTF	TGCAGTGCTAGAGTACCGGCCTCTGGGGCCAACGTCCTGACTTTC